Presented here are 14 T cell receptor beta chains from one specimen sequenced in a study of PD-L1 blockade in urothelial cancer. This sample's time point: pretreatment peripheral blood. Sequencing was performed with immunoSEQ multiplex PCR; in TCRdb, only in-frame clones are kept and a portion is missing. This sample yields about 72,000 clones, of which more than 75% are seen a single time; 15% belongs to the top ten. The source material was PBMCs, sampled around atezolizumab (anti-PD-L1) treatment. These receptors were taken from a man aged 55 to 70 with urothelial cancer.

The chain combines TRBV5-8 with TRBJ1-1; 7 nucleotides match TRBD1. V lost 3 bases, J lost 9 bases, and 5 bases stayed unmatched. The CDR3 is made up of 12 amino acids. The germline CDR1 and CDR2 sequences are SGHTS and YDEGEE. CDR3 sequence: CASSSKTGKAFF. Written as DNA, the CDR3 is TGTGCCAGCAGCTCCAAGACAGGGAAAGCTTTCTTT.

V and J are TRBV10-2 and TRBJ2-3; 8 bases map to TRBD2. The CDR3 has 16 amino acids. Germline V gene sequence: CDR1 WSHSY, CDR2 SAAADI. With V trimmed by 4 bases and J by 3 bases, 9 bases remained unmatched. The CDR3 bases are TGCGCCAGCAGTGGGTGGAGCGGGGGTGGTACAGATACGCAGTATTTT. As protein: CASSGWSGGGTDTQYF.

This clone was found a few times. This chain uses TRBV11-2 with TRBJ1-1; D is unresolved. Germline V gives CDR1 SGHAT, CDR2 FQNNGV. CDR3 size: 12 residues. Trimming pared 5 bases from V and 6 bases from J, leaving 10 bases between. CDR3: CASSRLRPEAFF. Written as DNA, the CDR3 is TGTGCCAGCAGCCGATTGAGGCCTGAAGCTTTCTTT.

The V call is TRBV27, the J call TRBJ2-1, with D possibly matching TRBD2 (6 bases). CDR3 length: 14 residues. V gave up 3 bases and J gave up 6 bases, with 12 bases separating them. Germline CDR1 is MNHEY and CDR2 is SMNVEV (reference sequence). CDR3 amino acids: CASSLGGVGNEQFF. In nucleotides, the CDR3 is TGTGCCAGCAGTTTGGGGGGTGTCGGCAATGAGCAGTTCTTC.

This chain uses TRBV11-2 with TRBJ1-5; the match to TRBD1 covers 8 bases. V was pared by 1 base and J by 4 bases, with 9 bases of the junction left unmatched. This CDR3 is 17 amino acids long. The germline CDR1 and CDR2 sequences are SGHAT and FQNNGV. The CDR3 nucleotides are TGTGCCAGCAGCTTAGTAACCGTGACAGGGGTAAATCAGCCCCAGCATTTT. This codes for CASSLVTVTGVNQPQHF.

The chain links TRBV9 to TRBJ2-7; TRBD2 matches 8 bases. CDR1 and CDR2 (germline): SGDLS, YYNGEE. The trim removed 3 bases at V and 3 bases at J, leaving 5 bases unmatched. CDR3 length: 14 amino acids. This chain's CDR3 is CASSAGGGGYEQYF. CDR3 nucleotides: TGTGCCAGCAGCGCGGGGGGGGGCGGCTACGAGCAGTACTTC. Filled out from reference TRBV9 and TRBJ2-7, the complete variable domain reads DSGVTQTPKHLITATGQRVTLRCSPRSGDLSVYWYQQSLDQGLQFLIQYYNGEERAKGNILERFSAQQFPDLHSELNLSSLELGDSALYFCASSAGGGGYEQYFGPGTRLTVT.

A few counts support this clone. The V call is TRBV14, the J call TRBJ1-6, with 7 bases that match TRBD1. This CDR3 is 14 amino acids long. Germline CDR1 reads SGHDN; CDR2 reads FVKESK. The ends lost 6 bases at V and 7 bases at J; junction bases unmatched: 6. The DNA for the CDR3 is TGTGCCAGCAGACCCACAGGGGTAAATTCACCCCTCCACTTT. Its translation is CASRPTGVNSPLHF. The variable domain in full, with the rest retrieved from reference TRBV14 and TRBJ1-6, is EAGVTQFPSHSVIEKGQTVTLRCDPISGHDNLYWYRRVMGKEIKFLLHFVKESKQDESGMPNNRFLAERTGGTYSTLKVQPAELEDSGVYFCASRPTGVNSPLHFGNGTRLTVT.

The V and J genes are TRBV2 and TRBJ1-2, with 9 positions matching TRBD1. V was pared by 7 bases and J by 5 bases, with 5 bases of the junction left unmatched. Germline CDR1 is SNHLY and CDR2 is FYNNEI. The CDR3 totals 13 residues. CDR3 protein: CASTTGGVYGYTF. Written as DNA, the CDR3 is TGTGCCAGCACAACAGGGGGCGTATATGGCTACACCTTC.

This clone was seen a single time. The V call is TRBV29-1, the J call TRBJ2-7, with 9 bases lining up with TRBD2. CDR1 and CDR2 from the germline V gene are SQVTM and ANQGSEA. V dropped 6 bases and J dropped 0; count of bases not matched to a gene: 6. The CDR3 covers 14 residues. CDR3: CSVVSGGPSYEQYF. The DNA of the CDR3 is TGCAGCGTGGTTAGCGGGGGTCCCTCCTACGAGCAGTACTTC.

Only a few counts were recorded for this clone. The rearrangement links TRBV2 to TRBJ2-7; maybe TRBD1 (6 bases). The CDR3 covers 15 residues. The germline CDR1 and CDR2 sequences are SNHLY and FYNNEI. V dropped 6 bases and J dropped 4 bases, with 19 bases sitting between them. For the CDR3, the DNA is TGTGCCAGCAGCAGGACAGAGGTTCTCTCGTACGAGCAGTACTTC. It translates to CASSRTEVLSYEQYF.

The chain joins TRBV5-1 to TRBJ2-5, with 8 bases fitting TRBD1. Germline V gives CDR1 SGHRS, CDR2 YFSETQ. The CDR3 is made up of 15 amino acids. With V trimmed by 0 bases and J by 5 bases, 6 bases remained unmatched. The CDR3 nucleotides read TGCGCCAGCAGCTTGGAGCCAGGGGGCTGGGAGACCCAGTACTTC. This encodes CASSLEPGGWETQYF.

V usage is TRBV7-9 and J usage is TRBJ1-5, with 9 bases aligning to TRBD1. CDR1 and CDR2 from the germline V gene are SEHNR and FQNEAQ (reference sequence). Trimming removed 5 bases from V and 2 bases from J; junction bases left unmatched: 4. This CDR3 is built from 15 residues. The CDR3 bases are TGTGCCAGCAGCCCTACAGGGGGCGGCAATCAGCCCCAGCATTTT. Its protein product is CASSPTGGGNQPQHF.

About this clone itself: One end of the junction fails to match germline, which may point to a read error. The rearrangement uses TRBV5-1 and TRBJ2-1; D gene ambiguous. Germline lookup yields CDR1 SGHRS and CDR2 YFSETQ. CDR3 size: 15 residues. CDR3 DNA: TGCGCCAGCACCTTGGACCCGAGCTCCTACAATGAGCAGTTCTTC. Amino acid sequence: CASTLDPSSYNEQFF.

This sequence joins TRBV7-3 and TRBJ2-5; D is perhaps TRBD1 (6 bases). CDR1 SGHTA and CDR2 FQGTGA come from the germline V gene. The CDR3 totals 14 residues. The V end was cut by 5 bases, the J end by 6 bases, with 16 bases between. The CDR3, as DNA: TGTGCCAGCAGCCTAGGGGCAGGGGCCCAGACCCAGTACTTC. This codes for CASSLGAGAQTQYF.